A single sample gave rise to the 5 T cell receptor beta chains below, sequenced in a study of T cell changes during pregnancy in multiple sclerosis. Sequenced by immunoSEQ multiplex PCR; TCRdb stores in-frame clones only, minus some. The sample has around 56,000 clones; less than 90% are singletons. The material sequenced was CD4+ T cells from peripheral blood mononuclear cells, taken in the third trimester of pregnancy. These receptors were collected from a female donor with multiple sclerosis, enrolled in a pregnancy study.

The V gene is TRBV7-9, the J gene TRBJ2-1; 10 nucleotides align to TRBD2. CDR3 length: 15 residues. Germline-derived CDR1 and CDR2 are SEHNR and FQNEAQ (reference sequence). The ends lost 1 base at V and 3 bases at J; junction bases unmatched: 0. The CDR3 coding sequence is TGTGCCAGCAGCTTAGGGACTAGCGGCTACAATGAGCAGTTCTTC. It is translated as CASSLGTSGYNEQFF.

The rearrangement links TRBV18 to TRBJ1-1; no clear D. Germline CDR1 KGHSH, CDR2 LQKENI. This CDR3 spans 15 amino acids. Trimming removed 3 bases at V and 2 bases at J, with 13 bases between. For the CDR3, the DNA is TGTGCCAGCTCACCTTCTCGGAGTCACAACACTGAAGCTTTCTTT. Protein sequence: CASSPSRSHNTEAFF.

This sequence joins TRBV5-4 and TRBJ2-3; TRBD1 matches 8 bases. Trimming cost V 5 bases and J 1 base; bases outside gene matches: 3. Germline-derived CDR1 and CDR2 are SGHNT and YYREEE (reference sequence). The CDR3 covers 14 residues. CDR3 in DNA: TGTGCCAGCAGTCCGGACAGGGGCACAGATACGCAGTATTTT. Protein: CASSPDRGTDTQYF.

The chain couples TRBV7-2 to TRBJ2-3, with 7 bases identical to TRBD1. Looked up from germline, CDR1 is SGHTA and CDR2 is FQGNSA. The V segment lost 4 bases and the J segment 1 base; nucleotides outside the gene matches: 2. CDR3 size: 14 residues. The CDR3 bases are TGTGCCAGCAGCTCAGGACAGGGCACAGATACGCAGTATTTT. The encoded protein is CASSSGQGTDTQYF.

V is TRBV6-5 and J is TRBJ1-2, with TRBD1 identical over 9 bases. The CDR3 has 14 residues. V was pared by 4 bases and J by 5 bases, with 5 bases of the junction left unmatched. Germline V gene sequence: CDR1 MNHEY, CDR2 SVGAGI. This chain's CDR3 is CASSSLGQGYGYTF. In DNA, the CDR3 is TGTGCCAGCAGTTCCCTAGGACAGGGGTATGGCTACACCTTC.